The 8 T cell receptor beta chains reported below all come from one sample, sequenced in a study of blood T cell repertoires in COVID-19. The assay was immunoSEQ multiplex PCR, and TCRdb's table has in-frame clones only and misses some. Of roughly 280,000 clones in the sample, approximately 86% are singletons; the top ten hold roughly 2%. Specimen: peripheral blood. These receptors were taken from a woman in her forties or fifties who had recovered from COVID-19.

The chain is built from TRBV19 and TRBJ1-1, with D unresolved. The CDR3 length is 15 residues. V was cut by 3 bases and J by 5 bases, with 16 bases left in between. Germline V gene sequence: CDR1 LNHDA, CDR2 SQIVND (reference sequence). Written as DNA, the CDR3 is TGTGCCAGTAGTATTATGGAGTCACGGGGAACTGAAGCTTTCTTT. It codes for CASSIMESRGTEAFF.

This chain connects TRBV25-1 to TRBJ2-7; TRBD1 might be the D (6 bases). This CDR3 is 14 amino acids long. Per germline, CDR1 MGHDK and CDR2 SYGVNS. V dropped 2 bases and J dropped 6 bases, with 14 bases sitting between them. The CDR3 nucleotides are TGTGCCAGCAGTGAACTCGGGACATATGTCGAGCAGTACTTC. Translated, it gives CASSELGTYVEQYF.

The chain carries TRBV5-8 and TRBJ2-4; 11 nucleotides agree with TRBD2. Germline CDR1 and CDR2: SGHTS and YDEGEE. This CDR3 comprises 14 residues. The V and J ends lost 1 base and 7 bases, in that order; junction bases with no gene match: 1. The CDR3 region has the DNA TGTGCCAGCAGCTTGTTAGCGGGAGGGAACATTCAGTACTTC. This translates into CASSLLAGGNIQYF.

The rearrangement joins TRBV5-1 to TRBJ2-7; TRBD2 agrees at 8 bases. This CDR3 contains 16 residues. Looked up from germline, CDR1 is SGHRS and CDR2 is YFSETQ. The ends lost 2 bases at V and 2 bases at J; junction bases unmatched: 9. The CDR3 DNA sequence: TGCGCCAGCAGCTTCGGGTCTTCGGGGGGGGCCTACGAGCAGTACTTC. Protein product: CASSFGSSGGAYEQYF.

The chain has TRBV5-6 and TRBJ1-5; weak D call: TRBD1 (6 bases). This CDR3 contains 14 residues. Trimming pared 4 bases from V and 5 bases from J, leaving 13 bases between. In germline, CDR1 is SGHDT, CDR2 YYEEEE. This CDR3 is CASSRRGGDQPQHF. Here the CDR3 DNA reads TGTGCCAGCAGCAGGAGGGGGGGCGATCAGCCCCAGCATTTT.

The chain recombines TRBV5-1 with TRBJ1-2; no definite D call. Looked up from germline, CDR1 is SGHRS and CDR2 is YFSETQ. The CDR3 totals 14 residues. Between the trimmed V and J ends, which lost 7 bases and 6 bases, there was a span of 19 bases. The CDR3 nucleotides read TGCGCCAGCTCGGGAACCGGGCTTCAAGATGGCTACACCTTC. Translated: CASSGTGLQDGYTF.

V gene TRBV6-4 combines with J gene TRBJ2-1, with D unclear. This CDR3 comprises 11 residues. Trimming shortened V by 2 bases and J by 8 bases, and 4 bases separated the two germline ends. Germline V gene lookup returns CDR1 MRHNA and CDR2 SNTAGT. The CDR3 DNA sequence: TGTGCCAGCAGTGACGGCCATGAGCAGTTCTTC. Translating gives CASSDGHEQFF.

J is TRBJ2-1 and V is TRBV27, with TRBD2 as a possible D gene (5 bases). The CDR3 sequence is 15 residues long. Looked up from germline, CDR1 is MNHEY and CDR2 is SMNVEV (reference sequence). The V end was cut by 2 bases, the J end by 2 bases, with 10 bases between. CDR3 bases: TGTGCCAGCAGTTTAGCCGAGAGGGCCTACAATGAGCAGTTCTTC. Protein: CASSLAERAYNEQFF.